This TCR beta chain came from a study of technical replicates of blood from a handful of donors (dated by TCRdb to about 2017). Comment on this clone: Its antigen remains undetermined. No base qualities exist here, and no much larger clone lies one base off it.

Library preparation used the immunoSEQ multiplex PCR assay. Sourced from immuneACCESS, this table was stored by TCRdb with only in-frame sequences that have V and J called. A share of the clones is absent; for the studies checked, an unresolved V gene accounts for under half, and the remainder has no known explanation. The sample table contains 45,000 to 60,000 clones; only one count was recorded for roughly nine tenths of them. 3% to 5% of the sample is in the top ten clones. Germline trimming: 5 bases from V, 5 bases from J; junction bases outside gene matches: 12. CDR1 and CDR2, looked up from the germline V gene, are SGHTA and FQGTGA. Taken from cysteine to phenylalanine, the CDR3 has 18 residues. CDR3 DNA is the only sequence kept; it has 54 bases, read in frame from the first base.

This clonotype originated in a human donor in good health. Some clones in this sample may be carry-over from other donors' samples. The sequenced sample consisted of PBMCs. The rearranged segments are TRBV7-3 and TRBJ2-2, with 12 bases matching TRBD2. The base sequence is TGTGCCAGCAGCCCCAGAGAAGGACTAGCGGGACGGACCGGGGAGCTGTTTTTT. Protein translation: CASSPREGLAGRTGELFF.